This passage covers 14 T cell receptor beta chains from one sample sequenced in a study of tumor-infiltrating lymphocytes in primary liver carcinoma. The template, approximately 500 ng total RNA, yielded TCR beta cDNA made with a constant-region primer. Investigators got TCR beta libraries out of three nested multiplex PCR rounds, done with slightly modified ARM-PCR. Rounds one and two of PCR, each of 10 cycles, were primed with TRBV1-TRBV30 forward primers and a C-beta reverse primer. One entry per CDR3 protein, called by TCRdb with MiXCR from the multiplex PCR reads. The data contain tens of thousands of distinct CDR3 sequences, 60% to 75% of them singletons. Bulk tissue was left unsorted, and RNA and DNA were co-extracted from about 20-30 mg of it. What was sequenced was liver tumor tissue from sampling region 3. As to subset: tumor region T3, left-lateral pole. The receptor source for this set is a man in his forties or fifties with primary liver carcinoma and hepatitis B virus infection.

On this clonotype itself: Just one base apart from a much larger clone, this may be a read error. V usage is TRBV7-9 and J usage is TRBJ1-1; D gene ambiguous. The CDR3 consists of 11 residues. From germline, CDR1 is SEHNR and CDR2 FQNEAQ (reference sequence). The CDR3 DNA is TGTGGCAGCAGCTTAGCCGCTGAAGCTTTCTTT. Protein product: CGSSLAAEAFF.

As concerns this clonotype: The junction and the germline gene differ at one end; a read error may be behind it. In DNA form, the CDR3 reads TGTACCAGCAAAGAAGCGGGGGACAATGAGCAGTTCTTT. Translation: CTSKEAGDNEQFF. The genes are TRBV28 and TRBJ2-1; TRBD2 matches at 8 bases. This CDR3 is 13 amino acids long. Germline CDR1 reads MDHEN; CDR2 reads SYDVKM.

Details on this clonotype: This sequence may be a read error, since a much larger clone differs from it by one base. CDR3 bases: TGTGCCAGCAGTGAAGAGGACAGGGGGCCTGGCTACATCTTC. It yields the protein CASSEEDRGPGYIF. This sequence joins TRBV2 and TRBJ1-2, with TRBD1 matching 11 bases. The germline V gene encodes CDR1 SNHLY and CDR2 FYNNEI. CDR3 size: 14 residues.

A word on this clonotype: Mismatch with germline at one junction end may stem from a read error. The chain is built from TRBV5-5 and TRBJ2-3, with D possibly being TRBD2 (6 bases). The CDR3 runs to 14 residues. Per germline, CDR1 SGHKS and CDR2 YYEKEE (reference sequence). The CDR3 DNA reads TGTGCCAGCAGCTCTAGCGTTGGGATAGATACACAGTATTTT. It specifies CASSSSVGIDTQYF.

In the case of this clonotype: One end of the junction is discordant with germline, which a read error may explain. The V gene is TRBV4-2, the J gene TRBJ2-7; D may be TRBD2 (5 bases). Per the germline V gene, CDR1 is LGHNA and CDR2 is YNFKEQ. The CDR3 runs to 14 residues. The CDR3 bases are TGTGCCAGCTGCCAAGTAATGGGCGACTACGAGCATTACTTC. Translated, it gives CASCQVMGDYEHYF.

With regard to this clonotype: A clone one base away is much larger, so this may be a read error. The gene calls are TRBV6-5 and TRBJ1-1, with D possibly TRBD1 on 5 matching bases. The CDR3 is 13 amino acids. Germline CDR1 MNHEY, CDR2 SVGAGI. V gave up 4 bases and J gave up 8 bases, with 14 bases separating them. CDR3 region: CASSSSRVREAFF. CDR3 DNA: TGTGCCAGCAGTTCCAGCAGGGTCAGGGAAGCTTTCTTT.

On this clonotype: The junction shows a germline mismatch at one end, possibly a read error. The chain recombines TRBV11-2 with TRBJ2-7, with D uncertain. There are 14 residues in the CDR3. Germline loops: CDR1 SGHAT, CDR2 FQNNGV. CDR3 residues: CVSSLTDTAYEKHF. CDR3 nucleotide sequence: TGTGTCAGCAGCTTAACTGACACTGCCTACGAGAAGCACTTC. The whole variable domain, remainder taken from reference TRBV11-2 and TRBJ2-7, is EAGVAQSPRYKIIEKRQSVAFWCNPISGHATLYWYQQILGQGPKLLIQFQNNGVVDDSQLPKDRFSAERLKGVDSTLKIQPAKLEDSAVYLCVSSLTDTAYEKHFGPGTRLTVT.

About this clonotype itself: A much larger clone is a single base away; this may be a read error. DNA of the CDR3: TGCGCCAGCAGCACCGGGACTAGCGCGAAAGAGACCCAGTACTTC. Translation: CASSTGTSAKETQYF. This chain links TRBV5-1 with TRBJ2-5; 10 bases line up with TRBD2. Germline V gene sequence: CDR1 SGHRS, CDR2 YFSETQ. Trimming removed 4 bases from V and 3 bases from J; junction bases left unmatched: 6. CDR3 length: 15 amino acids. The full variable domain, its missing parts supplied by reference TRBV5-1 and TRBJ2-5, is KAGVTQTPRYLIKTRGQQVTLSCSPISGHRSVSWYQQTPGQGLQFLFEYFSETQRNKGNFPGRFSGRQFSNSRSEMNVSTLELGDSALYLCASSTGTSAKETQYFGPGTRLLVL.

This clonotype was found once. In this CDR3 the conserved last residue, phenylalanine or tryptophan, is missing, so a read error is likely. The DNA is left out, because the CDR3 cannot be placed on it with certainty; the CDR3 is given as TCRdb lists it. CDR3 loop: CASSFRVGGLVL. The chain links TRBV7-8 to TRBJ2-2. Termini included, the CDR3 measures 12 amino acids. Germline loops: CDR1 SGHVS, CDR2 FQNEAQ.

As to this clonotype: Its ends do not fully match the called genes, so a read error is possible. The rearrangement joins TRBV11-2 to TRBJ2-2, with 10 bases fitting TRBD2. Germline values: CDR1 SGHAT, CDR2 FQNNGV. This CDR3 has 16 residues. CDR3 protein: CASSSVALAGARELFF. In DNA, the CDR3 is TGTGCCAGCAGCTCAGTGGCGCTAGCGGGAGCCAGGGAACTGTTTTTT.

The V and J genes are TRBV4-2 and TRBJ1-2; weak D call: TRBD1 (5 bases). Germline CDR1 reads LGHNA; CDR2 reads YNFKEQ. CDR3 length: 12 amino acids. V shed 5 bases and J shed 8 bases, with 12 bases lying between them. Written as DNA, the CDR3 is TGTGCCAGCAGCTCTTTTCAGGGCGGCTACACCTTC. Protein sequence: CASSSFQGGYTF.

Comment on this clonotype: Relative to the germline gene, one junction end is altered; a read error may explain this. The genes are TRBV28 and TRBJ1-2, with 12 bases identical to TRBD1. The CDR3 loop spans 14 amino acids. Germline lookup yields CDR1 MDHEN and CDR2 SYDVKM. This chain's CDR3 is CVSSSGQGALDYTF. CDR3 sequence (DNA): TGTGTCAGCAGTTCGGGACAGGGGGCGTTGGACTACACCTTC.

A word on this clonotype: This likely comes from a read error, as the CDR3 has no conserved phenylalanine or tryptophan at its end. CDR3 in amino acids: CSVFQGLLREQYI. The CDR3 DNA sequence: TGCAGCGTCTTCCAGGGGCTCCTTCGCGAGCAGTACATC. The chain combines TRBV29-1 with TRBJ2-7; TRBD1 might be the D (6 bases). The germline V and J ends were trimmed by 6 bases and 6 bases, with 18 bases remaining between them. The CDR3 is 13 amino acids. CDR1 SQVTM and CDR2 ANQGSEA come from the germline V gene.

This sequence joins TRBV12-3 or TRBV12-4 and TRBJ2-2; D uncertain. V was shortened by 11 bases and J by 4 bases, with 17 bases between the two germline ends. The CDR3 spans 14 residues. For the CDR3, the DNA is TGTGCCGTACCACAGTGTGCCGGCACCGGGGAGCTGTTTTTT. Translating it yields CAVPQCAGTGELFF.